A selection of T cell receptor beta chains follows, all from one sample in a study of blood T cell repertoires in COVID-19. Some clones are missing from TCRdb's copy, which holds only in-frame ones; the method was immunoSEQ multiplex PCR. The data show 200,000 to 250,000 clones, 83% seen once. The source material was peripheral blood. These receptor sequences come from a woman between 45 and 65 years old with acute or convalescent COVID-19. Each CDR3 is given with its conserved first and last residue. D genes are given only for firm matches. A clone size is listed for some rows: how often the clone was seen (once, few, many), or a class if it is expanded.

D gene: TRBD2; clone size: -; V gene: TRBV28; J gene: TRBJ2-3; CDR3 protein: CASNVTSGGKSGTQYF; CDR3 DNA: TGTGCCAGCAACGTGACTAGCGGGGGGAAATCGGGTACGCAGTATTTT
D gene: -; clone size: -; V gene: TRBV20-1; J gene: TRBJ1-2; CDR3 protein: CSARAGVGYTF; CDR3 DNA: TGCAGTGCTAGGGCAGGGGTTGGCTACACCTTC
D gene: TRBD1; clone size: -; V gene: TRBV4-3; J gene: TRBJ2-7; CDR3 protein: CASSSQLGTGAMYEQYF; CDR3 DNA: TGCGCCAGCAGCTCACAATTAGGGACAGGGGCTATGTACGAGCAGTACTTC
D gene: -; clone size: -; V gene: TRBV5-1; J gene: TRBJ2-3; CDR3 protein: CASSLEGRQDADTQYF; CDR3 DNA: TGCGCCAGCAGCTTGGAGGGCCGACAGGACGCAGATACGCAGTATTTT
D gene: TRBD1; clone size: -; V gene: TRBV15; J gene: TRBJ1-2; CDR3 protein: CATSRDREVRYTF; CDR3 DNA: TGTGCCACCTCTCGGGACAGGGAAGTTCGCTACACCTTC
D gene: -; clone size: -; V gene: TRBV5-1; J gene: TRBJ1-1; CDR3 protein: CASSTRGPKNPMNTEAFF; CDR3 DNA: TGCGCCAGCAGCACGCGGGGACCGAAGAACCCTATGAACACTGAAGCTTTCTTT
D gene: -; clone size: -; V gene: TRBV6-2/TRBV6-3; J gene: TRBJ1-1; CDR3 protein: CASSYPYTRQNTEAFF; CDR3 DNA: TGTGCCAGCAGTTACCCCTATACTAGACAGAACACTGAAGCTTTCTTT
D gene: TRBD2; clone size: -; V gene: TRBV7-2; J gene: TRBJ2-2; CDR3 protein: CASRGGLAGSNTGELFF; CDR3 DNA: TGTGCCAGCCGGGGGGGACTAGCGGGTTCGAACACCGGGGAGCTGTTTTTT
D gene: TRBD1; clone size: -; V gene: TRBV5-6; J gene: TRBJ1-1; CDR3 protein: CASSTDRGRLNTEAFF; CDR3 DNA: TGTGCCAGCAGCACCGACAGGGGACGTTTGAACACTGAAGCTTTCTTT
D gene: TRBD1; clone size: -; V gene: TRBV9; J gene: TRBJ1-2; CDR3 protein: CASSGGQGGYTF; CDR3 DNA: TGTGCCAGCAGCGGGGGACAGGGTGGCTACACCTTC
D gene: -; clone size: -; V gene: TRBV4-3; J gene: TRBJ2-2; CDR3 protein: CASSQDWAGNTGELFF; CDR3 DNA: TGCGCCAGCAGCCAAGATTGGGCAGGGAACACCGGGGAGCTGTTTTTT
D gene: -; clone size: once; V gene: TRBV4-3; J gene: TRBJ1-4; CDR3 protein: CASSQDRGVGEKLFF; CDR3 DNA: TGCGCCAGCAGCCAAGATCGGGGGGTGGGTGAAAAACTGTTTTTT
D gene: -; clone size: -; V gene: TRBV12-3/TRBV12-4; J gene: TRBJ1-2; CDR3 protein: CASSFRRAGYTF; CDR3 DNA: TGTGCCAGCAGTTTCCGCAGGGCTGGCTACACCTTC
D gene: -; clone size: -; V gene: TRBV13; J gene: TRBJ1-3; CDR3 protein: CASTEASGNTIYF; CDR3 DNA: TGTGCCAGCACCGAAGCCTCTGGAAACACCATATATTTT
D gene: -; clone size: -; V gene: TRBV9; J gene: TRBJ1-1; CDR3 protein: CASSGGMATEAFF; CDR3 DNA: TGTGCCAGCAGTGGGGGGATGGCCACTGAAGCTTTCTTT
D gene: -; clone size: -; V gene: TRBV7-9; J gene: TRBJ1-1; CDR3 protein: CASSLAGPRGNTEAFF; CDR3 DNA: TGTGCCAGCAGCTTAGCGGGGCCGCGAGGAAACACTGAAGCTTTCTTT
D gene: -; clone size: once; V gene: TRBV19; J gene: TRBJ1-6; CDR3 protein: CASSITGRSSPLHF; CDR3 DNA: TGTGCCAGTAGTATCACGGGGAGGAGTTCACCCCTCCACTTT
D gene: TRBD2; clone size: -; V gene: TRBV7-2; J gene: TRBJ2-1; CDR3 protein: CASSLLSGGANEQFF; CDR3 DNA: TGTGCCAGCAGCCTTCTTAGCGGGGGGGCTAATGAGCAGTTCTTC
D gene: -; clone size: -; V gene: TRBV6-2/TRBV6-3; J gene: TRBJ1-2; CDR3 protein: CASSAGQWGGYTF; CDR3 DNA: TGTGCCAGCAGTGCGGGCCAGTGGGGTGGCTACACCTTC
D gene: -; clone size: -; V gene: TRBV30; J gene: TRBJ1-4; CDR3 protein: CAWRRDYGTNEKLFF; CDR3 DNA: TGTGCCTGGAGGCGGGACTATGGGACTAATGAAAAACTGTTTTTT
D gene: -; clone size: -; V gene: TRBV12-3/TRBV12-4; J gene: TRBJ1-1; CDR3 protein: CASSFGEDTEAFF; CDR3 DNA: TGTGCCAGCAGTTTTGGGGAGGACACTGAAGCTTTCTTT
D gene: -; clone size: -; V gene: TRBV28; J gene: TRBJ2-3; CDR3 protein: CASSFGGGYADTQYF; CDR3 DNA: TGTGCCAGCAGTTTTGGTGGGGGGTATGCGGATACGCAGTATTTT
D gene: TRBD1; clone size: -; V gene: TRBV5-1; J gene: TRBJ2-1; CDR3 protein: CASSLFADRGLNEQFF; CDR3 DNA: TGCGCCAGCAGCTTGTTTGCGGACAGGGGGCTTAATGAGCAGTTCTTC
D gene: TRBD1; clone size: -; V gene: TRBV19; J gene: TRBJ2-3; CDR3 protein: CASSTPGQRDTQYF; CDR3 DNA: TGTGCCAGTAGTACCCCGGGACAGAGGGATACGCAGTATTTT
D gene: TRBD1; clone size: few; V gene: TRBV5-6; J gene: TRBJ1-5; CDR3 protein: CASSLGQGASNQPQHF; CDR3 DNA: TGTGCCAGCAGCTTGGGACAGGGGGCGAGCAATCAGCCCCAGCATTTT
D gene: -; clone size: -; V gene: TRBV27; J gene: TRBJ2-5; CDR3 protein: CASSLYPAGEGQETQYF; CDR3 DNA: TGTGCCAGCAGTTTATACCCCGCAGGGGAGGGGCAAGAGACCCAGTACTTC